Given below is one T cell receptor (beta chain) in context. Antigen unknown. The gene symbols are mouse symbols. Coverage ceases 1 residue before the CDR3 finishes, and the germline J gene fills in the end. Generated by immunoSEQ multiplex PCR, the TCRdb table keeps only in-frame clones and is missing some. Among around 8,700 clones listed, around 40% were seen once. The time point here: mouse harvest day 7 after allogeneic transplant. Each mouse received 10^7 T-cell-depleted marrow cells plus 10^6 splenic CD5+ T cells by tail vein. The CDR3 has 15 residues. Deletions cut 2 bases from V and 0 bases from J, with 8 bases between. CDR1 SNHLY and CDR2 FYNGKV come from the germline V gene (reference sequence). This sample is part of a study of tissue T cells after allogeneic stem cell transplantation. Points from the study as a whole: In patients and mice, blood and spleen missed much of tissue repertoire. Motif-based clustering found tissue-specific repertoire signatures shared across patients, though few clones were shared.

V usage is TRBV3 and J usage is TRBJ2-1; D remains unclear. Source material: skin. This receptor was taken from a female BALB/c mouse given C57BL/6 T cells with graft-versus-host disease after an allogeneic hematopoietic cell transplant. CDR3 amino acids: CASSLRRSNYAEQFF. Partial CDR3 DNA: TGTGCCAGCAGCTTACGACGGTCTAACTATGCTGAGCAGTTC.